This T cell receptor (beta chain) comes out of a study of blood T cells in healthy people across ages. The total RNA that was extracted per sample amounted to at least 5 micrograms. Together with a sample-barcoded 5' primer, a J-beta primer mix was included in a second PCR lasting roughly 6 to 12 cycles. In TCRdb, the 5' RACE reads were re-called with MiXCR into one record per CDR3 protein. Of 800,000 to 950,000 distinct CDR3 sequences listed, roughly 28% are singletons. This clonotype is a singleton in its sample. Its target is not known. A read error may explain this, as a much larger clone is one base away. Germline lookup yields CDR1 LGHNA and CDR2 YSLEER. Trimming took 0 bases from V and 10 from J, leaving 19 bases between them. The CDR3 contains 16 residues. Findings and caveats of the study: More naive CD4+ cells and higher diversity marked long-lived donors relative to aged donors. Diversity of TCR beta per million T cells declined in a roughly linear way with age.

These same records also appear under a second study, on T cells of mothers and their children. As that study records: Related mother-child pairs shared marginally more repertoire than unrelated pairs, though not significantly.

What was sequenced was blood. The receptor's source is a woman aged 40 to 49 in good health. This sequence joins TRBV4-3 and TRBJ2-1, with D unresolved. The CDR3 sequence is CASSQDSGALSYEQFF. DNA of the CDR3: TGCGCCAGCAGCCAAGATAGTGGAGCCCTTTCCTACGAGCAGTTCTTC.